This TCR beta chain was recorded in a study of response to subunit inactivated influenza vaccine. Findings of the study overall: Every seasonal influenza vaccination brings in few new T cells, the authors suggested.

CDR1 and CDR2 (germline): SNHLY, FYNNEI. The CDR3 is 12 amino acids. The V and J ends lost 4 bases and 2 bases respectively, with 6 bases between them. With respect to this clonotype: Antigen: not known.

TCRdb re-derived calls from the RT-PCR reads in MiXCR, one entry per CDR3 protein. The table lists roughly 500,000 distinct CDR3 sequences, roughly 25% of them singletons. Separately, the same data were catalogued under a study of T cells expressing NK-cell markers. That study reports: Beta-chain TCR cDNA was generated via 5'RACE template switching with UMIs. Most of the eight sequenced donors tested HCMV-seropositive; one tested seronegative. CD8+ T cells in 5 to 7 donors included dominant NKG2C+ clonotypes at roughly 1.0-8%.

This receptor was taken from a man aged 50-60 years who received an inactivated influenza vaccine. V is TRBV2 and J is TRBJ2-7; no clear D gene. The sequencing used CD4+ T cells sorted from PBMCs, collected roughly 12 days after vaccination. CDR3 nucleotides: TGTGCCAGCAGTGCCCGGGCCTACGAGCAGTACTTC. Its translation: CASSARAYEQYF.